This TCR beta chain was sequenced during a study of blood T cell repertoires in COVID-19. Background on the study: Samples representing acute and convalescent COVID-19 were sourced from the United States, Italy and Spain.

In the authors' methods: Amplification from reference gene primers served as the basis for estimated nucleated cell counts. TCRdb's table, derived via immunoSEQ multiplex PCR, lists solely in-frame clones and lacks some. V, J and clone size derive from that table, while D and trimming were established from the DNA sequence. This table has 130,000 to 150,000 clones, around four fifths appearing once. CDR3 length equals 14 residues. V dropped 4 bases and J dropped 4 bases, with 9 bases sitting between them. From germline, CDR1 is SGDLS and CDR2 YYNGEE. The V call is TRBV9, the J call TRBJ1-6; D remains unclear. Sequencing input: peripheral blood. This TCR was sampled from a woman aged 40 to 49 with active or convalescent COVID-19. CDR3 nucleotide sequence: TGTGCCAGCAGCCCCGGGGAGTATAATTCACCCCTCCACTTT. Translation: CASSPGEYNSPLHF.